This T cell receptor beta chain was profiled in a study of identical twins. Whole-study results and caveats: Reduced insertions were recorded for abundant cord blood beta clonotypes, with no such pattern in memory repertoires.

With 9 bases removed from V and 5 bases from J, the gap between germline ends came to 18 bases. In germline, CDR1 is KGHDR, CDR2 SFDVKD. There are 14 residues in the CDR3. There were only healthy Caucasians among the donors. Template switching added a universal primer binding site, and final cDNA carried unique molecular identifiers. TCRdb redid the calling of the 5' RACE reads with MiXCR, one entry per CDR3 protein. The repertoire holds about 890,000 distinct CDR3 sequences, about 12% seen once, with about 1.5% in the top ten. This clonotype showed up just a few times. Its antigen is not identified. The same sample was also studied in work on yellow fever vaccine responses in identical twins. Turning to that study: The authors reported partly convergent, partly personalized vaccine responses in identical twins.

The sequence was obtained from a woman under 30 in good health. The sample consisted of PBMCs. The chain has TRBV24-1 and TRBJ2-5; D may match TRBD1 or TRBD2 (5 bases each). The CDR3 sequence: CATGARAPGETQYF. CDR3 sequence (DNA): TGTGCCACCGGGGCCCGGGCCCCGGGGGAGACCCAGTACTTC.